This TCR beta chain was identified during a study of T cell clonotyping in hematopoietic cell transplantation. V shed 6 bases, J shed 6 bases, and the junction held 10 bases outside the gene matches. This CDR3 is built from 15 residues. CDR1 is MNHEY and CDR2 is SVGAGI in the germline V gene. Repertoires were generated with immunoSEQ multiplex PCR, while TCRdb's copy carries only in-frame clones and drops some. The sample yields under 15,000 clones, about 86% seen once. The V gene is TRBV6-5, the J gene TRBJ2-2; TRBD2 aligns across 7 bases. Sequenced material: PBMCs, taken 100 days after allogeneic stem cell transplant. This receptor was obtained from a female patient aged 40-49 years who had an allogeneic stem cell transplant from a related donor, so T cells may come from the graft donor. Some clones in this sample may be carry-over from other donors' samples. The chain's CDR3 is CASSPGGRASGELFF. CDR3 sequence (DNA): TGTGCCAGCAGCCCTGGAGGGAGGGCCTCCGGGGAGCTGTTTTTT.